These 27 T cell receptor beta chains came from one sample sequenced in a study of blood T cell repertoires in COVID-19. Here immunoSEQ multiplex PCR was the method, and the copy in TCRdb shows in-frame clones only, minus some. The data contain 150,000 to 200,000 clones, approximately 83% of them singletons. The sample comprised peripheral blood. The receptors originated from a man aged 55-75 years with acute or convalescent COVID-19.

J is TRBJ2-3 and V is TRBV6-5; 9 positions match TRBD2. The CDR3 runs to 14 residues. From germline, CDR1 is MNHEY and CDR2 SVGAGI. With 9 bases clipped from V and 0 bases from J, the junction kept 4 bases outside the gene matches. CDR3: CASRTSVSTDTQYF. The CDR3 DNA sequence: TGTGCCAGTAGGACTAGCGTAAGCACAGATACGCAGTATTTT.

This chain joins TRBV2 and TRBJ2-1; the match to TRBD1 covers 7 bases. The CDR3 consists of 15 residues. V dropped 7 bases and J dropped 5; count of bases not matched to a gene: 11. Germline V gene lookup returns CDR1 SNHLY and CDR2 FYNNEI. The CDR3 protein is CASIKDRSSHNEQFF. In nucleotides, the CDR3 is TGTGCCAGCATTAAGGACAGGAGTAGCCACAATGAGCAGTTCTTC.

The rearrangement links TRBV25-1 to TRBJ2-3; tentatively, D is TRBD1 (6 bases). This CDR3 is built from 12 residues. The germline V gene encodes CDR1 MGHDK and CDR2 SYGVNS. Trimming removed 7 bases at V and 6 bases at J, with 11 bases between. The CDR3 reads CASTAQGDTQYF. In DNA form, the CDR3 reads TGTGCCAGCACCGCCCAGGGGGATACGCAGTATTTT.

This clone has just one count. The V gene is TRBV2, the J gene TRBJ1-2; 8 nucleotides agree with TRBD1. V was pared by 10 bases and J by 3 bases, with 13 bases of the junction left unmatched. There are 15 residues in the CDR3. Germline CDR1 and CDR2: SNHLY and FYNNEI. The CDR3 region is CAKRDRNSWDYGYTF. The CDR3 bases are TGTGCCAAACGGGACAGGAATTCATGGGACTATGGCTACACCTTC.

The J gene is TRBJ2-1, the V gene TRBV5-1; 7 positions match TRBD1. V lost 0 bases to trimming and J lost 5 bases; unmatched junction nucleotides: 5. The CDR3 covers 15 residues. Germline V gives CDR1 SGHRS, CDR2 YFSETQ. The DNA for the CDR3 is TGCGCCAGCAGCTTGGTCCCCGACAGGGACAATGAGCAGTTCTTC. This gives the protein CASSLVPDRDNEQFF.

This clone was detected once. The CDR3 reads CASTREVGINTEAFF. The DNA for the CDR3 is TGTGCCAGCACTCGGGAAGTGGGGATTAACACTGAAGCTTTCTTT. V gene TRBV9 combines with J gene TRBJ1-1, with D unclear. Trimming stripped 6 bases from V and 2 bases from J, with 17 bases between. The CDR3 contains 15 residues. Germline V gives CDR1 SGDLS, CDR2 YYNGEE.

This chain connects TRBV15 to TRBJ1-4; 9 bases are a match to TRBD1. J was trimmed by 8 bases and V by 1 base; bases with no gene match: 5. Germline CDR1 LNHNV, CDR2 YYDKDF (reference sequence). The CDR3 is 15 amino acids. The chain's CDR3 is CATSRVRTGVEKLFF. In DNA form, the CDR3 reads TGTGCCACCAGCAGAGTGCGGACAGGGGTAGAAAAACTGTTTTTT.

V and J are TRBV15 and TRBJ2-3; TRBD2 agrees at 9 bases. Germline CDR1 reads LNHNV; CDR2 reads YYDKDF (reference sequence). The CDR3 totals 17 residues. V trimming: 0 bases; J trimming: 3 bases; junction bases outside the gene matches: 7. CDR3 sequence reads: CATSRDYSGSGTDTQYF. Written as DNA, the CDR3 is TGTGCCACCAGCAGAGATTATAGCGGGAGTGGAACAGATACGCAGTATTTT.

The rearrangement joins TRBV7-9 to TRBJ2-2; D is ambiguous. Trimming shortened V by 3 bases and J by 6 bases, and 17 bases separated the two germline ends. From germline, CDR1 is SEHNR and CDR2 FQNEAQ (reference sequence). This CDR3 comprises 16 residues. The CDR3 region is CASSLSPSSMAGELFF. The CDR3 nucleotides are TGTGCCAGCAGCTTGTCCCCGTCTAGTATGGCCGGGGAGCTGTTTTTT. Looking up the rest from reference TRBV7-9 and TRBJ2-2 gives the full variable domain: DTGVSQNPRHKITKRGQNVTFRCDPISEHNRLYWYRQTLGQGPEFLTYFQNEAQLEKSRLLSDRFSAERPKGSFSTLEIQRTEQGDSAMYLCASSLSPSSMAGELFFGEGSRLTVL.

The genes are TRBV6-5 and TRBJ1-1; 10 bases line up with TRBD1. Germline lookup yields CDR1 MNHEY and CDR2 SVGAGI. The CDR3 totals 13 residues. V shed 7 bases and J 4 bases; nucleotides not matched to a gene: 3. The CDR3 loop is CASTWDRGTEAFF. The CDR3 nucleotides read TGTGCCAGCACCTGGGACAGGGGCACTGAAGCTTTCTTT.

V usage is TRBV28 and J usage is TRBJ2-7; D call uncertain. CDR1 is MDHEN and CDR2 is SYDVKM in the germline V gene. Trimming removed 2 bases at V and 2 bases at J, with 10 bases between. There are 14 residues in the CDR3. The CDR3, as DNA: TGTGCCAGCAGTTTAAACAGCAAACCCTACGAGCAGTACTTC. Protein product: CASSLNSKPYEQYF.

This clone has at least ten counts. V gene TRBV28 combines with J gene TRBJ2-7; a possible D gene is TRBD2 (6 bases). The length of the CDR3 is 14 residues. Germline CDR1 reads MDHEN; CDR2 reads SYDVKM. The V end lost 2 bases, the J end lost 6 bases, and 14 bases lay between the germline ends. The CDR3 spells CASSLAGTEREQYF. The CDR3, as DNA: TGTGCCAGCAGTTTAGCCGGGACTGAGCGCGAGCAGTACTTC.

This chain joins TRBV28 and TRBJ1-5; 8 bases are a match to TRBD1. Trimming removed 10 bases from V and 8 bases from J; junction bases left unmatched: 7. This CDR3 is 12 amino acids long. Germline V gene sequence: CDR1 MDHEN, CDR2 SYDVKM. DNA for the CDR3: TGTGCCACCACAGGGGGGTTGGAGCCCCAGCATTTT. Protein: CATTGGLEPQHF. The entire variable domain, with the rest obtained from reference TRBV28 and TRBJ1-5, is as follows: DVKVTQSSRYLVKRTGEKVFLECVQDMDHENMFWYRQDPGLGLRLIYFSYDVKMKEKGDIPEGYSVSREKKERFSLILESASTNQTSMYLCATTGGLEPQHFGDGTRLSIL.

The genes are TRBV28 and TRBJ1-2, with a possible D match to TRBD1 (5 bases). Germline CDR1 MDHEN, CDR2 SYDVKM. CDR3 size: 14 residues. Trimming cost V 6 bases and J 5 bases, with 16 bases left between them. CDR3 amino acids: CASRKRQGLYGYTF. Written as DNA, the CDR3 is TGTGCCAGCAGAAAACGGCAGGGCCTATATGGCTACACCTTC.

The rearrangement links TRBV7-2 to TRBJ2-2; D is perhaps TRBD1 (6 bases). The CDR3 has 17 residues. V lost 5 bases and J 5 bases, leaving 21 bases between the germline ends. Germline lookup yields CDR1 SGHTA and CDR2 FQGNSA. CDR3 region: CASSPGQWGLRTGELFF. In nucleotides, the CDR3 is TGTGCCAGCAGCCCCGGACAGTGGGGGTTGAGGACCGGGGAGCTGTTTTTT.

This clone was observed a single time. The chain has TRBV3-1 (or the pseudogene TRBV3-2) and TRBJ2-5, with 14 positions matching TRBD2. V shed 0 bases, J shed 4 bases, and the junction held 4 bases outside the gene matches. The V gene's germline CDR1 is LGHDT and CDR2 YNNKEL (reference sequence). The CDR3 extends over 17 amino acids. The CDR3 sequence is CASSQDRGTSGRETQYF. The CDR3 region has the DNA TGTGCCAGCAGCCAAGACCGGGGGACTAGCGGGAGAGAGACCCAGTACTTC.

The V and J genes are TRBV28 and TRBJ1-5, with D perhaps TRBD1 (5 bases). From germline, CDR1 is MDHEN and CDR2 SYDVKM. The V end lost 8 bases, the J end lost 3 bases, and 14 bases lay between the germline ends. This CDR3 contains 14 residues. This chain's CDR3 is CASQWGQYNQPQHF. CDR3 nucleotides: TGTGCCAGCCAATGGGGCCAATACAATCAGCCCCAGCATTTT.

The chain carries TRBV5-1 and TRBJ2-1; 14 positions agree with TRBD2. CDR1 is SGHRS, CDR2 YFSETQ, per germline. V gave up 3 bases and J gave up 7 bases; unmatched junction bases: 3. CDR3 size: 15 residues. In DNA form, the CDR3 reads TGCGCCAGCAGCTCCGGGACTAGCGGGAGTAATGAGCAGTTCTTC. Its protein product is CASSSGTSGSNEQFF.

This clone turned up a few times. The chain recombines TRBV9 with TRBJ1-1; D uncertain. The CDR3 sequence is 13 residues long. Trimming took 4 bases from V and 1 from J, leaving 8 bases between them. The V gene's germline CDR1 is SGDLS and CDR2 YYNGEE. The CDR3 spells CASSPRANTEAFF. In DNA form, the CDR3 reads TGTGCCAGCAGCCCACGAGCGAACACTGAAGCTTTCTTT.

The chain has TRBV19 and TRBJ2-7; 10 nucleotides agree with TRBD1. Germline assignment: CDR1 LNHDA and CDR2 SQIVND (reference sequence). The CDR3 spans 15 residues. Trimming cost V 5 bases and J 3 bases; bases outside gene matches: 7. CDR3 bases: TGTGCCAGTAGTCGGACCGGGACAGGGGACTACGAGCAGTACTTC. Encoded protein: CASSRTGTGDYEQYF.

This chain links TRBV28 with TRBJ2-5, with a tentative D call TRBD2 (6 bases). The CDR3 is made up of 14 amino acids. Germline V gene data show CDR1 as MDHEN and CDR2 as SYDVKM. The V end was cut by 3 bases, the J end by 2 bases, with 10 bases between. CDR3 protein: CASSLAGRQETQYF. The CDR3 region has the DNA TGTGCCAGCAGTTTGGCGGGGAGGCAAGAGACCCAGTACTTC.

The chain carries TRBV19 and TRBJ2-7; no clear D gene. Germline CDR1 is LNHDA and CDR2 is SQIVND (reference sequence). The CDR3 runs to 14 residues. V lost 2 bases, J lost 2 bases, and 10 bases lay in between. CDR3 nucleotide sequence: TGTGCCAGTAGTATACCGGGTTCAGCCTACGAGCAGTACTTC. Its protein product is CASSIPGSAYEQYF. The whole variable domain, filled in from reference TRBV19 and TRBJ2-7, reads DGGITQSPKYLFRKEGQNVTLSCEQNLNHDAMYWYRQDPGQGLRLIYYSQIVNDFQKGDIAEGYSVSREKKESFPLTVTSAQKNPTAFYLCASSIPGSAYEQYFGPGTRLTVT.

This clone was detected a few times. The V and J genes are TRBV28 and TRBJ2-2; D is possibly TRBD2 (5 bases). The CDR3 length is 16 residues. CDR1 is MDHEN, CDR2 SYDVKM, per germline. V was cut by 5 bases and J by 4 bases, with 17 bases left in between. CDR3 protein: CASSPRGSGRTGELFF. The CDR3 DNA is TGTGCCAGCAGTCCCCGAGGGAGCGGTCGCACCGGGGAGCTGTTTTTT. The entire variable domain, with the rest obtained from reference TRBV28 and TRBJ2-2, is as follows: DVKVTQSSRYLVKRTGEKVFLECVQDMDHENMFWYRQDPGLGLRLIYFSYDVKMKEKGDIPEGYSVSREKKERFSLILESASTNQTSMYLCASSPRGSGRTGELFFGEGSRLTVL.

This chain links TRBV28 with TRBJ2-5, with TRBD1 matching over 7 bases. Unmatched junction bases numbered 5, after V lost 4 bases and J lost 3 bases. The CDR3 runs to 14 residues. Germline V gene lookup returns CDR1 MDHEN and CDR2 SYDVKM. The CDR3 DNA reads TGTGCCAGCAGTTCGGGACAGTCGGAAGAGACCCAGTACTTC. Translation: CASSSGQSEETQYF.

This clone showed up just once. V gene TRBV5-6 combines with J gene TRBJ2-7, with 8 bases matching TRBD1. With 2 bases clipped from V and 6 bases from J, the junction kept 4 bases outside the gene matches. Germline lookup yields CDR1 SGHDT and CDR2 YYEEEE. CDR3 length equals 13 residues. The CDR3 protein is CASSFWTGSEQYF. The CDR3 DNA reads TGTGCCAGCAGCTTTTGGACAGGGAGCGAGCAGTACTTC.

This clone has a single count. The chain joins TRBV11-2 to TRBJ1-2, with D hard to call. V was pared by 5 bases and J by 8 bases, with 15 bases between. The CDR3 runs to 13 residues. The germline V gene has CDR1 SGHAT and CDR2 FQNNGV. CDR3 DNA sequence: TGTGCCAGCAGCCCAGGCCCCGTCTCCGGCTACACCTTC. Protein product: CASSPGPVSGYTF.

This clone was seen just once. The chain has TRBV18 and TRBJ2-1; no definite D call. The CDR3 consists of 14 residues. Germline loops: CDR1 KGHSH, CDR2 LQKENI. V lost 6 bases and J 2 bases, leaving 11 bases between the germline ends. CDR3 DNA: TGTGCCAGCTCGCCGCAGAGGACCTACAATGAGCAGTTCTTC. Translated: CASSPQRTYNEQFF.